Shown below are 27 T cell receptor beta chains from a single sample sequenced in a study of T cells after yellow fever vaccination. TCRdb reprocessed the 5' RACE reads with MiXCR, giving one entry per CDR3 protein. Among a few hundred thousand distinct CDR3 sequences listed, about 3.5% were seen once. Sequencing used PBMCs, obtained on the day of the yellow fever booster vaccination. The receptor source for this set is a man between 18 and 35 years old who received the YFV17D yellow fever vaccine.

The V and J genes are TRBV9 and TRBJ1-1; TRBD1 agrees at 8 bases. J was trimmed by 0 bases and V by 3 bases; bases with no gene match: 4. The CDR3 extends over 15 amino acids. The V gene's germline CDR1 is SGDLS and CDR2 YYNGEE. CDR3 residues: CASSAQTGVNTEAFF. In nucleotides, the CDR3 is TGTGCCAGCAGCGCCCAGACAGGGGTGAACACTGAAGCTTTCTTT.

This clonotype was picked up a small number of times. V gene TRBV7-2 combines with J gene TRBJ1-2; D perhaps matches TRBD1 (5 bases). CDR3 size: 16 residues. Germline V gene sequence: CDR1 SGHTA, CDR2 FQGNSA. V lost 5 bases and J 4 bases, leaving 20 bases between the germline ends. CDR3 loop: CASSPMTSLGGYGYTF. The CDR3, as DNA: TGTGCCAGCAGCCCCATGACGTCCCTCGGGGGCTATGGCTACACCTTC.

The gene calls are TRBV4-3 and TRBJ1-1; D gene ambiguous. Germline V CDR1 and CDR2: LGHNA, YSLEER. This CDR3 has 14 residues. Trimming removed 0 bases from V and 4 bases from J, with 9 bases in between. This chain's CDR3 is CASSQELRVTEAFF. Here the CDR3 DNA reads TGCGCCAGCAGCCAAGAACTGAGGGTCACTGAAGCTTTCTTT.

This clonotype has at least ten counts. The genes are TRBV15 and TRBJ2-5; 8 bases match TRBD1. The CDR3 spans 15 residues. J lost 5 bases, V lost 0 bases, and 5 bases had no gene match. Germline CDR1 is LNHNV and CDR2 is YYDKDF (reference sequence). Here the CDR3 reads CATSRDPGQVETQYF. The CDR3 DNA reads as TGTGCCACCAGCAGAGATCCGGGACAGGTGGAGACCCAGTACTTC.

CDR3 residues: CASRPLWGAHTDTQYF. For the CDR3, the DNA is TGTGCCAGCAGGCCCCTTTGGGGGGCTCACACAGATACGCAGTATTTT. The rearrangement uses TRBV7-2 and TRBJ2-3; TRBD1 or TRBD2 may be the D gene (6 bases each). Germline lookup yields CDR1 SGHTA and CDR2 FQGNSA. Trimming stripped 6 bases from V and 2 bases from J, with 18 bases between. The CDR3 has 16 residues.

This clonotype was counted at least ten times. The CDR3 loop reads CASTGGAGDEQFF. CDR3 DNA: TGCGCCAGCACCGGGGGGGCGGGGGATGAGCAGTTCTTC. The V call is TRBV10-2, the J call TRBJ2-1, with TRBD2 identical over 8 bases. Germline V CDR1 and CDR2: WSHSY, SAAADI. The CDR3 has 13 residues. The trim removed 7 bases at V and 8 bases at J, leaving 7 bases unmatched.

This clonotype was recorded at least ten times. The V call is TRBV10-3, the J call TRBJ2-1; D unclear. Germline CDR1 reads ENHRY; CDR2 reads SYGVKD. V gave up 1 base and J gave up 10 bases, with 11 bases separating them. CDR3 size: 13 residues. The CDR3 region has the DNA TGTGCCATCAGTGAGTATCCAGCTGGGGAGCAGTTCTTC. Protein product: CAISEYPAGEQFF.

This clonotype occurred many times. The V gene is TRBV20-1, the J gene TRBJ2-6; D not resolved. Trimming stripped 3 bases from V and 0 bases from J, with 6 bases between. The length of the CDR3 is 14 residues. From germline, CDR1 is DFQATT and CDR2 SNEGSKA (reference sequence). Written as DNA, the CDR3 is TGCAGTGCTAGCAAAGCCTCTGGGGCCAACGTCCTGACTTTC. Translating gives CSASKASGANVLTF.

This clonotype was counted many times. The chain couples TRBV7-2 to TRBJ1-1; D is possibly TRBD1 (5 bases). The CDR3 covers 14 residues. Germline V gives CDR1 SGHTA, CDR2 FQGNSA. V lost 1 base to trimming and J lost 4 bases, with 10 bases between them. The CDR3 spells CASSLVGAGTEAFF. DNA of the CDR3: TGTGCCAGCAGCTTAGTAGGGGCGGGCACTGAAGCTTTCTTT.

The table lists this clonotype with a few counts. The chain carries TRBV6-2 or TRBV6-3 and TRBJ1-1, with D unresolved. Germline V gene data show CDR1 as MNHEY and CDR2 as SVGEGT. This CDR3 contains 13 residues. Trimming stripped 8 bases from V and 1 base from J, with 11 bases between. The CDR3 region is CASRERSNTEAFF. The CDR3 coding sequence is TGTGCCAGCCGAGAGAGGTCGAACACTGAAGCTTTCTTT.

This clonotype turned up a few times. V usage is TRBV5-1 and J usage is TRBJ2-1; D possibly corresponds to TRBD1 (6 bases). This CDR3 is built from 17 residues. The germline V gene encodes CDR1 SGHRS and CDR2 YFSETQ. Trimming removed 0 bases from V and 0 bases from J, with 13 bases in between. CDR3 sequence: CASSLARTDSSYNEQFF. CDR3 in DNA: TGCGCCAGCAGCTTGGCCCGGACAGATAGCTCCTACAATGAGCAGTTCTTC.

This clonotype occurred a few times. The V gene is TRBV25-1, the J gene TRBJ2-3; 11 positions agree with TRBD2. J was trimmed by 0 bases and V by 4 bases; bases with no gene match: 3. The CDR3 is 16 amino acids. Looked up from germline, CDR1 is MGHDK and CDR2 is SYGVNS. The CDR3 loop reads CASSGLAGFSTDTQYF. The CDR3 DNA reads TGTGCCAGCAGTGGACTAGCGGGGTTTAGCACAGATACGCAGTATTTT.

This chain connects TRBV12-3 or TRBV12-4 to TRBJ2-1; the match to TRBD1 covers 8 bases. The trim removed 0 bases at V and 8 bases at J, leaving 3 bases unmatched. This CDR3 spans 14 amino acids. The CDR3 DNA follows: TGTGCCAGCAGTTTAGCTTCAGGGGGCGATGAGCAGTTCTTC. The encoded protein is CASSLASGGDEQFF.

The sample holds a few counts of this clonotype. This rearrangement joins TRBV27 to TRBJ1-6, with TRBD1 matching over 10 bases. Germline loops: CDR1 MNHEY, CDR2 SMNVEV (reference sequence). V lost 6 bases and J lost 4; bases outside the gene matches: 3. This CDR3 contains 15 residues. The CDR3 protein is CASSGQGGYNSPLHF. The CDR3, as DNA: TGTGCCAGCAGCGGACAGGGGGGTTATAATTCACCCCTCCACTTT.

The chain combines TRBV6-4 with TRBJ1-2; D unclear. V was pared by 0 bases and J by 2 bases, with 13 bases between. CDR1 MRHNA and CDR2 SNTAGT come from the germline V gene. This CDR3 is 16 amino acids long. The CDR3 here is CASSDSRNSLNYGYTF. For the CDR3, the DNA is TGTGCCAGCAGTGACTCAAGGAACAGCTTGAACTATGGCTACACCTTC.

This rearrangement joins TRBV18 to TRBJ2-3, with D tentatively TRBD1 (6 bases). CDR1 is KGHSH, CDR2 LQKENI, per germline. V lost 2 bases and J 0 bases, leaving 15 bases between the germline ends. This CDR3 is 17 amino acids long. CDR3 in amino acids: CASSPGSGTTSTDTQYF. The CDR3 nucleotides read TGTGCCAGCTCACCAGGATCGGGGACAACGAGCACAGATACGCAGTATTTT.

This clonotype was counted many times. CDR3 loop: CASSLLQGNTGELFF. Here the CDR3 DNA reads TGCGCCAGCAGCTTGCTCCAGGGAAACACCGGGGAGCTGTTTTTT. The chain couples TRBV5-1 to TRBJ2-2, with a weak D call TRBD1 (5 bases). The germline gives CDR1 SGHRS, CDR2 YFSETQ. Trimming took off 1 base at V and 2 bases at J, with 9 bases between the two ends. The CDR3 sequence is 15 residues long.

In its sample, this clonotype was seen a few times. CDR3 in DNA: TGTGCCAGCAGCTTAGGGGGAGGGGGTGAAGCTTTCTTT. This gives the protein CASSLGGGGEAFF. This sequence joins TRBV7-8 and TRBJ1-1, with D perhaps matching TRBD1 (6 bases). The CDR3 loop spans 13 amino acids. With 1 base removed from V and 7 bases from J, the gap between germline ends came to 10 bases. Germline V gene sequence: CDR1 SGHVS, CDR2 FQNEAQ.

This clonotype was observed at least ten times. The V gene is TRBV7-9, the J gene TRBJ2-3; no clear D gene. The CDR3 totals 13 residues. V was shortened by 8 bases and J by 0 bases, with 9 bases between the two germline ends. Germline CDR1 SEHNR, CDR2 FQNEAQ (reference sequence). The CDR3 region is CASRVGSTDTQYF. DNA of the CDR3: TGTGCCAGCCGGGTCGGGAGCACAGATACGCAGTATTTT.

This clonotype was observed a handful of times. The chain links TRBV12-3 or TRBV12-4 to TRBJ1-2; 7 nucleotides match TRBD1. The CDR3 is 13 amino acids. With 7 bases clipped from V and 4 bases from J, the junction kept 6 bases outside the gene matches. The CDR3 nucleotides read TGTGCCAGCACCCCGACAGGGCCCTATGGCTACACCTTC. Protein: CASTPTGPYGYTF.

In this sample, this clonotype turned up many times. The CDR3 bases are TGTGCCAGCAGTTTTGAGCTAAAGACCCAGTACTTC. Protein sequence: CASSFELKTQYF. The chain couples TRBV12-3 or TRBV12-4 to TRBJ2-5; D is uncertain. CDR3 length: 12 amino acids. V was clipped by 3 bases and J by 6 bases, with 8 bases between them.

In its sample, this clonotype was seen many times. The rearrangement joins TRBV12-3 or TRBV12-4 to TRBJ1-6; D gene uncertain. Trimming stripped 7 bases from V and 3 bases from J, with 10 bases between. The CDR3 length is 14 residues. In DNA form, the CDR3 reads TGTGCCAGCACCAAGGAGTACTATAATTCACCCCTCCACTTT. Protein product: CASTKEYYNSPLHF.

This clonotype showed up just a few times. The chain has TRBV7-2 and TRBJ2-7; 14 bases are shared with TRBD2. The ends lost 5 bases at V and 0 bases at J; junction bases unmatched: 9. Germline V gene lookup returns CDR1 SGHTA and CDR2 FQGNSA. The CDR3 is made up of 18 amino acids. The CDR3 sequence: CASSPRTSGGTVSYEQYF. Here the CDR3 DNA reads TGTGCCAGCAGCCCCCGGACTAGCGGGGGGACAGTCTCCTACGAGCAGTACTTC. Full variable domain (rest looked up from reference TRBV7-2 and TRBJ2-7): GAGVSQSPSNKVTEKGKDVELRCDPISGHTALYWYRQSLGQGLEFLIYFQGNSAPDKSGLPSDRFSAERTGGSVSTLTIQRTQQEDSAVYLCASSPRTSGGTVSYEQYFGPGTRLTVT.

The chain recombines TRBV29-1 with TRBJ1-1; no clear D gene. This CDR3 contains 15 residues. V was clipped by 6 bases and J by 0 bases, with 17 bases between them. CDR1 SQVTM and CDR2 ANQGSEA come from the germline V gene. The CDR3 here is CSVKGGRQMNTEAFF. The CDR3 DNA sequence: TGCAGCGTCAAGGGCGGCAGGCAAATGAACACTGAAGCTTTCTTT.

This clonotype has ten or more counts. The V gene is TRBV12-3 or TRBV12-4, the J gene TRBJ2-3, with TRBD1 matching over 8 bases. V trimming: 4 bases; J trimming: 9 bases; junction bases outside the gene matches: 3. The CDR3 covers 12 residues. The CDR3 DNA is TGTGCCAGCAGTTCAGGGGGCGTAACGCAGTATTTT. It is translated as CASSSGGVTQYF.

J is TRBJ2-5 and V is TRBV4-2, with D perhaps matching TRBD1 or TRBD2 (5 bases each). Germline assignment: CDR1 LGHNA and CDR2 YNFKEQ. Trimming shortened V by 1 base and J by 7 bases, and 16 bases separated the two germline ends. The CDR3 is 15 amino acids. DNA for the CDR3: TGTGCCAGCAGCCAAGGCTTACAGGACTTAAGGACCCAGTACTTC. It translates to CASSQGLQDLRTQYF.

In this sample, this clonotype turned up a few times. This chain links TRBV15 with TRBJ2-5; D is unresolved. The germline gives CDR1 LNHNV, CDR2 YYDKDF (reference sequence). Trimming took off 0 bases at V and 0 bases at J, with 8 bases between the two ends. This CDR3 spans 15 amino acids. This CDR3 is CATSREGLYQETQYF. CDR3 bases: TGTGCCACCAGCAGAGAGGGGTTATACCAAGAGACCCAGTACTTC.